A single sample is the source of the 5 T cell receptor beta chains below, sequenced in a study of CD8 T cells in Susac syndrome. The RNA input was roughly 0.45 to 1 ug, and it was reverse transcribed with random hexamers. TCRdb itself ran the immunoSEQ multiplex PCR reads through MiXCR, one entry per CDR3 protein. The sample carries some 120,000 distinct CDR3 sequences, 90% to 95% recorded once. Sequenced material: CD4+ T cells from PBMCs. The receptor source for this set is a human donor in good health.

V gene TRBV5-1 combines with J gene TRBJ2-7; possible D gene TRBD1, 6 bases. CDR3 size: 16 residues. Germline CDR1 SGHRS, CDR2 YFSETQ. Trimming removed 0 bases at V and 3 bases at J, with 16 bases between. This chain's CDR3 is CASSLGGTTTIYEQYF. The CDR3 DNA is TGCGCCAGCAGCTTGGGTGGGACAACCACCATCTACGAGCAGTACTTC.

The J gene is TRBJ1-1, the V gene TRBV3-1, with D perhaps TRBD1 (5 bases). V was shortened by 4 bases and J by 2 bases, with 20 bases between the two germline ends. CDR1 and CDR2 (germline): LGHDT, YNNKEL (reference sequence). This CDR3 contains 17 residues. CDR3 region: CASSPRRSLRTNTEAFF. The CDR3 nucleotides are TGTGCCAGCAGCCCAAGGCGTAGTCTTCGGACAAACACTGAAGCTTTCTTT.

The V gene is TRBV30, the J gene TRBJ2-7; D is unclear. The CDR3 sequence is 13 residues long. Germline V gene sequence: CDR1 GTSNPN, CDR2 SVGIG (reference sequence). The germline V and J ends were trimmed by 4 bases and 7 bases, with 17 bases remaining between them. The CDR3 sequence is CAWTGADMWEQYF. In nucleotides, the CDR3 is TGTGCCTGGACAGGTGCAGATATGTGGGAGCAGTACTTC.

The rearrangement uses TRBV7-2 and TRBJ2-7; D unresolved. This CDR3 is built from 15 residues. V was cut by 5 bases and J by 3 bases, with 17 bases left in between. Germline loops: CDR1 SGHTA, CDR2 FQGNSA. The CDR3 sequence is CASSPGPGRYYEQYF. The CDR3 DNA sequence: TGTGCCAGCAGCCCCGGGCCCGGGCGGTACTACGAGCAGTACTTC. Combining the CDR3 with reference TRBV7-2 and TRBJ2-7 gives the whole variable domain GAGVSQSPSNKVTEKGKDVELRCDPISGHTALYWYRQSLGQGLEFLIYFQGNSAPDKSGLPSDRFSAERTGGSVSTLTIQRTQQEDSAVYLCASSPGPGRYYEQYFGPGTRLTVT.

The chain carries TRBV28 and TRBJ1-1, with D hard to call. The CDR3 has 15 amino acids. Trimming took 8 bases from V and 4 from J, leaving 20 bases between them. From germline, CDR1 is MDHEN and CDR2 SYDVKM. The CDR3 is CASGLGGVGGTEAFF. CDR3 DNA sequence: TGTGCCAGCGGACTGGGCGGGGTTGGTGGCACTGAAGCTTTCTTT.